This is a list of T cell receptor beta chains from one sample in a study of beta chain features in type 1 diabetes. Assay used: immunoSEQ multiplex PCR; TCRdb lists only in-frame clones, some missing. Altogether under 300,000 clones are present, 25% to 30% being singletons, with the ten largest covering 3% to 4%. Sequenced: central memory CD4+ T cells from blood. Receptor source: a man younger than 45 in good health. The CDR3 runs from the conserved cysteine through the conserved F or W. The order of the fields is clone size, V gene, D gene, J gene, CDR3 DNA, CDR3 protein. A D gene is named only where the DNA matches it firmly. Clone size is given for some rows only: seen once, a few or many times, or a class if the clone is expanded.

size: few; V: TRBV29-1; D: -; J: TRBJ1-3; DNA: TGCAGCGTTCCCGGCCCTGGCGGAAACACCATATATTTT; CDR3: CSVPGPGGNTIYF
size: few; V: TRBV4-3; D: -; J: TRBJ1-5; DNA: TGCGCCAGCAGCCAAGATGGTGGGCATCAGCCCCAGCATTTT; CDR3: CASSQDGGHQPQHF
size: few; V: TRBV28; D: -; J: TRBJ2-5; DNA: TGTGCCAGCAGTTTAATAAGTAGCACCCAGTACTTC; CDR3: CASSLISSTQYF
size: -; V: TRBV28; D: TRBD1; J: TRBJ2-7; DNA: TGTGCCAGCAGTTCGGGACAGGGAGGTGAGCAGTACTTC; CDR3: CASSSGQGGEQYF
size: many; V: TRBV28; D: -; J: TRBJ2-3; DNA: TGTGCCAGCACCCCCCAGGTTTTTGGAGATACGCAGTATTTT; CDR3: CASTPQVFGDTQYF
size: many; V: TRBV4-3; D: TRBD1; J: TRBJ2-2; DNA: TGCGCCAGCAGCCAAGCTCCAGGGGGTAGTTCGCGCGCCGGGGAGCTGTTTTTT; CDR3: CASSQAPGGSSRAGELFF
size: few; V: TRBV9; D: TRBD1; J: TRBJ1-5; DNA: TGTGCCAGCAGCGTAGGGACAGGGAATCAGCCCCAGCATTTT; CDR3: CASSVGTGNQPQHF
size: few; V: TRBV5-4; D: TRBD2; J: TRBJ2-5; DNA: TGTGCCAGCAGCTTGGGACTAGCGGGGCGCCAAGAGACCCAGTACTTC; CDR3: CASSLGLAGRQETQYF
size: many; V: TRBV9; D: -; J: TRBJ1-4; DNA: TGTGCCAGCAGCGCTAATCCCGGGACGCATGAAAAACTGTTTTTT; CDR3: CASSANPGTHEKLFF
size: -; V: TRBV30; D: -; J: TRBJ2-1; DNA: TGTGCCTGGAGTGAGCGCAATGAGCAGTTCTTC; CDR3: CAWSERNEQFF
size: -; V: TRBV7-2; D: -; J: TRBJ2-7; DNA: TGTGCCAGCAGCCGCGATGGAGAGCAGTACTTC; CDR3: CASSRDGEQYF
size: -; V: TRBV11-2; D: TRBD1; J: TRBJ2-3; DNA: TGTGCCGCCAGTACAGGGGTCCTAAGCACAGATACGCAGTATTTT; CDR3: CAASTGVLSTDTQYF
size: -; V: TRBV29-1; D: TRBD1; J: TRBJ1-1; DNA: TGCAGCGCCAGGGGGGCCAACGCTGAAGCTTTCTTT; CDR3: CSARGANAEAFF
size: many; V: TRBV5-1; D: -; J: TRBJ2-3; DNA: TGCGCCAGCAGCTTGGCCGGGACAAGCGGAGATACGCAGTATTTT; CDR3: CASSLAGTSGDTQYF
size: -; V: TRBV6-6; D: -; J: TRBJ2-3; DNA: TGTGCCAGCAGGCCAGACTATAGCACAGATACGCAGTATTTT; CDR3: CASRPDYSTDTQYF